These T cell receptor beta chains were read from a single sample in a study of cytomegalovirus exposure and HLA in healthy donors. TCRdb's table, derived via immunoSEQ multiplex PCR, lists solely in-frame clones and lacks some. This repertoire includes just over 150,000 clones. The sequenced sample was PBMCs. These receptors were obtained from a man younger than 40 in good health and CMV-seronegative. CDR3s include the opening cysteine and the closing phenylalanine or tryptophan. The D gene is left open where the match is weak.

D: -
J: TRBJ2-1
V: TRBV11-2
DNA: TGTGCCAGCAGCAAAGATGGCGGAAACAATGAGCAGTTCTTC
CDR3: CASSKDGGNNEQFF

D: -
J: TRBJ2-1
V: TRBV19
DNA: TGTGCCAGTAGTATGGGCACCTACAATGAGCAGTTCTTC
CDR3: CASSMGTYNEQFF

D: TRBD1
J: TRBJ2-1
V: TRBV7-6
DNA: TGTGCCAGCAGCCGAGAAACCGGGACAGGGGAACAGCAGTTCTTC
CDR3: CASSRETGTGEQQFF

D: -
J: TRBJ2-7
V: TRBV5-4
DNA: TGTGCCAGCAGCTCCTATCGTTCTTACTACGAGCAGTACTTC
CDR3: CASSSYRSYYEQYF

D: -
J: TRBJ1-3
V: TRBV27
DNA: TGTGCCAGCAGCCCCGGACAGATCTCTGGAAACACCATATATTTT
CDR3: CASSPGQISGNTIYF

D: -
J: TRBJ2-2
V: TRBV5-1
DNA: TGCGCCAGCAGCGTGGGGCCCTCGGGCACCGGGGAGCTGTTTTTT
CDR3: CASSVGPSGTGELFF

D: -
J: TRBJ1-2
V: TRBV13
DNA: TGTGCCAGCAGCTACTCGACAGGAGCCTATGGCTACACCTTC
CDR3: CASSYSTGAYGYTF

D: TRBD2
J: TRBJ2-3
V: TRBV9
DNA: TGTGCCAGCTCTCCTTGGGCGGGAGGGCCAGGCGGAGATACGCAGTATTTT
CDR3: CASSPWAGGPGGDTQYF

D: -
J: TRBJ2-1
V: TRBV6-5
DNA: TGTGCCAGCAGTTACTCGAGGGCGGAGGGCAATGAGCAGTTCTTC
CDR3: CASSYSRAEGNEQFF

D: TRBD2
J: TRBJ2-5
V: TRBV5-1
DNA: TGCGCCAGCAGCTCCTTAGCGGGAGGAGGACAGACCCAGTACTTC
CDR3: CASSSLAGGGQTQYF

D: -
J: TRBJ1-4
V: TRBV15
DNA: TGTGCCACCAGCAGAGAGTCCAGGGAAAAACTGTTTTTT
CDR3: CATSRESREKLFF

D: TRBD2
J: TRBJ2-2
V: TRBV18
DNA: TGTGCCAGCTCATGGACTAGCGGGCTAACAACCGCGAACACCGGGGAGCTGTTTTTT
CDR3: CASSWTSGLTTANTGELFF

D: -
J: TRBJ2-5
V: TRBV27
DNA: TGTGCCAGCAGTTTAGCGGCTAGCGTGAGGACCCAGTACTTC
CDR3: CASSLAASVRTQYF

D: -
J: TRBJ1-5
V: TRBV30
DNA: TGTGCCTGGAGCGTTACAGGGATGGTTGAGAATCAGCCCCAGCATTTT
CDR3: CAWSVTGMVENQPQHF

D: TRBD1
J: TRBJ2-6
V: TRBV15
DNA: TGTGCCACCAGCTTCCACAGGGGAACCACCCTCTCTGGGGCCAACGTCCTGACTTTC
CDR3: CATSFHRGTTLSGANVLTF

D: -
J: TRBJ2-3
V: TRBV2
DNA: TGTGCCAGCAGTGGTGTAGGGGGAATGGCAGATACGCAGTATTTT
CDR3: CASSGVGGMADTQYF

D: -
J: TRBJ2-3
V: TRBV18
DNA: TGTGCCAGCTCACCAGGGGCCAGTGGACGAGATACGCAGTATTTT
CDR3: CASSPGASGRDTQYF

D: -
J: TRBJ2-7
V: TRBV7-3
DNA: TGTGCCAGCAGCGCGGGACAGCACTACGAGCAGTACTTC
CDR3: CASSAGQHYEQYF

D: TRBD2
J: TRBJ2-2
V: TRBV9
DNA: TGTGCCAGCAGCGCCGGGACTAGCGGGTACACCGGGGAGCTGTTTTTT
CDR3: CASSAGTSGYTGELFF

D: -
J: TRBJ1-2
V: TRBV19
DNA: TGTGCCAGTACGGCAGACTCCGTCTACTATGGCTACACCTTC
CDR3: CASTADSVYYGYTF

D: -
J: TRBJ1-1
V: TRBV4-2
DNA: TGTGCCAGCAGCCAAGTTCCGGGAGTAAACACTGAAGCTTTCTTT
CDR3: CASSQVPGVNTEAFF

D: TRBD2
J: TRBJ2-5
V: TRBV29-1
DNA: TGCAGCGTTTCGGGGGGGTCGGAGACCCAGTACTTC
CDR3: CSVSGGSETQYF

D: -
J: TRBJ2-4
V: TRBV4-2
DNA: TGTGCCAGCAGCCACCCAGGGGATCGTGGGGACATTCAGTACTTC
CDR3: CASSHPGDRGDIQYF

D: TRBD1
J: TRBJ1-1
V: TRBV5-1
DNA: TGCGCCAGCAGCTCGCAAGGACAGGACACTGAAGCTTTCTTT
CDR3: CASSSQGQDTEAFF

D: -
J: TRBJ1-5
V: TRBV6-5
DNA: TGTGCCACGCGGGGGGGTAGCAATCAGCCCCAGCATTTT
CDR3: CATRGGSNQPQHF

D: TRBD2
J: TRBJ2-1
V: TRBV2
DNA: TGTGCCAGCAGGCCTGGGACTAGCGGGAGTTACAATGAGCAGTTCTTC
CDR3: CASRPGTSGSYNEQFF

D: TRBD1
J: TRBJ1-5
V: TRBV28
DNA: TGTGCCAGCAGCCAACAGGGGTCCAATCAGCCCCAGCATTTT
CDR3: CASSQQGSNQPQHF

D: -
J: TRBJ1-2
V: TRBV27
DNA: TGTGCCAGCAGTTTATCGCGGGGACGAGATGGCTACACCTTC
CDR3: CASSLSRGRDGYTF

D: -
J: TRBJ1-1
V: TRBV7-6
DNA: TGTGCCAGCAGCTTAGTAAATTCTGAAGCTTTCTTT
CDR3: CASSLVNSEAFF

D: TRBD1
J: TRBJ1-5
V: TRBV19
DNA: TGTGCCAGCAGCGTGGACAGGGAACTCAGGCAGCCCCAGCATTTT
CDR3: CASSVDRELRQPQHF

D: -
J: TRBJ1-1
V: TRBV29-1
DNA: TGCAGCGTTGAACCTAGGTCCGGGGAGAACACTGAAGCTTTCTTT
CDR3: CSVEPRSGENTEAFF

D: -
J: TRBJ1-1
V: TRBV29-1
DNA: TGCAGCGTTGAGCAGGGTCGTACTGAAGCTTTCTTT
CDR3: CSVEQGRTEAFF

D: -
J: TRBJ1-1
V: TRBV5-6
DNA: TGTGCCAGCAGCGTGGACGGTTACACTGAAGCTTTCTTT
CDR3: CASSVDGYTEAFF

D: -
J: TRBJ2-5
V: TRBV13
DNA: TGTGCCAGCAGCCCGTTGGGGCGGCAAGAGACCCAGTACTTC
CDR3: CASSPLGRQETQYF

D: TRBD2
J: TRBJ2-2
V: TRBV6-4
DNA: TGTGCCAGCAGTGTGGCGGGAGTCAATGGCGGGGAGCTGTTTTTT
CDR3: CASSVAGVNGGELFF

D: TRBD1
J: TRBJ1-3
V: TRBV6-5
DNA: TGTGCCAGCAGTTACACCTTGACAGGGGGCGGAAACACCATATATTTT
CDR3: CASSYTLTGGGNTIYF

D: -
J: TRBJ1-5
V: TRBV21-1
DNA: TGTGCCAGCAGCGGAAGACAGGGACGTCAGCCCCAGCATTTT
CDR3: CASSGRQGRQPQHF

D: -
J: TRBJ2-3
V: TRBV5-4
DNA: TGTGCCAGCAGCTTGTGGTCAGGGTCGAGTGGAGATACGCAGTATTTT
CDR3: CASSLWSGSSGDTQYF

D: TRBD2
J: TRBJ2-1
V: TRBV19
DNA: TGTGCCAGTAGCCATGGCCCTAGCGGGAGGAGATATGAGCAGTTCTTC
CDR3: CASSHGPSGRRYEQFF

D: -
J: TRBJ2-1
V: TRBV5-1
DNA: TGCGCCAGCAGCTTGGTGGCGGTTGAGCAGTTCTTC
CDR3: CASSLVAVEQFF

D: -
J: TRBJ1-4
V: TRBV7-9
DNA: TGTGCCAGCAGCTTATTGGACGGAGGGGAAAAACTGTTTTTT
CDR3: CASSLLDGGEKLFF